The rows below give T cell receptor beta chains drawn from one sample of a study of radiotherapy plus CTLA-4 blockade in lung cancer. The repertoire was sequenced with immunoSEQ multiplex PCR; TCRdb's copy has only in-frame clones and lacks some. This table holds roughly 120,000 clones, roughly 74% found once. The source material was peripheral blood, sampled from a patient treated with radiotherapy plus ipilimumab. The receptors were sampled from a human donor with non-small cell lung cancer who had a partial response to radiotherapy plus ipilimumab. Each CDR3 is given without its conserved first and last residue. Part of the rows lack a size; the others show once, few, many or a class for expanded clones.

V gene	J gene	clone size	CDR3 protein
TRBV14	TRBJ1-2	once	ASSLPGQGKSYGYT
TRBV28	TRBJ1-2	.	AINRATGYGYT
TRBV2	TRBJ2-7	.	ASSETSGEQY
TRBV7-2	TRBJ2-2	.	ASSLWPGAGELF
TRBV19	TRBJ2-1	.	ASSIGVNEQF
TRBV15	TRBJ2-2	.	ATRDPSSGGNTGELF
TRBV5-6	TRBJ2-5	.	ASSLGQVYRTQY
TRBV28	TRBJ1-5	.	ASSFVRAKALDNQPQH
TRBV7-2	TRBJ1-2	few	ASSPQSFRVDDYGYT
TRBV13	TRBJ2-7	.	ASSRTSLLEQY
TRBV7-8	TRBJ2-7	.	ASSIGTGGASYEQY
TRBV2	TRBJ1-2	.	ASSEVLYGYT
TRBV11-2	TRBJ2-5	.	ASSLDPTGGETQY
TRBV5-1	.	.	ASSSNPGGPYEQY
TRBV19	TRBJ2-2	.	ASKTGGGNTGELF
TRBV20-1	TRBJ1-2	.	SAKQGSGYT
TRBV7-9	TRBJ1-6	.	ASAGGSDSPLH
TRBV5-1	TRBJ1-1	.	ASTQSPTGNTEAF
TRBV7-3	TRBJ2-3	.	ASSFQGGLGTDTQY
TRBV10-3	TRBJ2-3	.	AISGSGAGQAGTQY
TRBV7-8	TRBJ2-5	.	ASSDGGKGLGETQY
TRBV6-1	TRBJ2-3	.	ASSKGGATDTQY
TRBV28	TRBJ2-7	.	ASSLSGTGYEQY
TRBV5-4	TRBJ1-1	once	ASTTDHGGRTEAF
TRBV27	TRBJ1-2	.	ASSSLAGTGDYGYT
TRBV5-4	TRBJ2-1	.	ASSWGGTGGSNEQF
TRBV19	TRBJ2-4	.	ASSMLGTGKNIQY
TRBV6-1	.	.	ASKNRGSAYEQY
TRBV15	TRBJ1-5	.	ATSRAPRYSNQPQH
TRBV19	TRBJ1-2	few	ASTLSGPPGYT
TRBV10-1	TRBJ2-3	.	ASSSSSSCYTDTQY
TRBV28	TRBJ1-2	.	ASSFLHERQGRGYT
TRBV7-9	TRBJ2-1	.	ASSLFGTVRYEQF
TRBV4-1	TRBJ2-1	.	ASSQDYRGVPYSYNEQF
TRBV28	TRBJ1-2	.	ASSIQPRYGYT
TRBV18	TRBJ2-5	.	ASSPLGGRGTQY
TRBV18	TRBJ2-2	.	ASSPTGGRGTGELF
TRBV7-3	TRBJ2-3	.	ASSLGRDTQY
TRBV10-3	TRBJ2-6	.	AINLSGSSGANVLT
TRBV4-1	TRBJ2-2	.	ASSRKGLAGGPNTGEPF
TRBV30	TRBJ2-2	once	AWSPSQTSEAGELF
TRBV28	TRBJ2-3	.	ASSFPGTGVQY
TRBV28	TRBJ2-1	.	ASSPIRTSGSPQQF
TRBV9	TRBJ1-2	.	ASSSPAGRSSGSGYT
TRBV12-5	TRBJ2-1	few	ASGRGTSGSLGNEQF
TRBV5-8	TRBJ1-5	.	ASSRIHEGSDQPQH
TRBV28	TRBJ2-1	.	ASTTTGTPSYNEQF
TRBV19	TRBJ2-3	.	ASSTSGPSTDTQY